These 27 T cell receptor beta chains were all obtained from the same sample, sequenced in a study of cytomegalovirus exposure and HLA in healthy donors. With 60 Vbeta and 13 Jbeta primers, the PCR was carried out. Sequencing was performed with immunoSEQ multiplex PCR; in TCRdb, only in-frame clones are kept and a portion is missing. The sample has about 160,000 clones; around 78% are singletons. Material: PBMCs. The receptors were sampled from a female donor in good health and CMV-seronegative.

V usage is TRBV29-1 and J usage is TRBJ2-5; TRBD2 aligns across 8 bases. V lost 3 bases, J lost 4 bases, and 10 bases stayed unmatched. CDR3 size: 15 residues. The germline V gene has CDR1 SQVTM and CDR2 ANQGSEA. Here the CDR3 reads CSVDRRGETGETQYF. For the CDR3, the DNA is TGCAGCGTTGACCGGCGGGGGGAGACGGGAGAGACCCAGTACTTC.

This CDR3 reads CASSSRTENTEAFF. DNA for the CDR3: TGCGCCAGCAGCTCAAGGACAGAGAACACTGAAGCTTTCTTT. J is TRBJ1-1 and V is TRBV5-1; perhaps TRBD1 as D (6 bases). This CDR3 region has 14 residues. The V end lost 3 bases, the J end lost 1 base, and 10 bases lay between the germline ends. The V gene's germline CDR1 is SGHRS and CDR2 YFSETQ.

The chain links TRBV11-2 to TRBJ1-1, with no clear D. Germline V gives CDR1 SGHAT, CDR2 FQNNGV. This CDR3 region has 13 residues. Trimming left V 5 bases short and J 1 base short, with 8 bases between. CDR3: CASSTQENTEAFF. The CDR3 DNA reads as TGTGCCAGCAGCACACAAGAGAACACTGAAGCTTTCTTT.

The CDR3 sequence is CASSQDEKGHEWTEAFF. The CDR3 region has the DNA TGTGCCAGCAGCCAAGATGAAAAGGGACATGAGTGGACTGAAGCTTTCTTT. This sequence joins TRBV4-2 and TRBJ1-1, with D tentatively TRBD1 (6 bases). CDR1 is LGHNA, CDR2 YNFKEQ, per germline. This CDR3 region has 17 residues. Trimming stripped 0 bases from V and 5 bases from J, with 19 bases between.

This clone was counted only a few times. The chain recombines TRBV19 with TRBJ2-7; tentative D call: TRBD2 (5 bases). With 3 bases removed from V and 3 bases from J, the gap between germline ends came to 15 bases. The CDR3 runs 15 residues. The germline V gene has CDR1 LNHDA and CDR2 SQIVND (reference sequence). CDR3 in DNA: TGTGCCAGTAGTATTGGCTGGGGAGAGGGCTACGAGCAGTACTTC. The encoded protein is CASSIGWGEGYEQYF.

This sequence joins TRBV12-5 and TRBJ1-5, with D possibly being TRBD1 (6 bases). The CDR3 has 14 residues. V was trimmed by 5 bases and J by 9 bases, leaving 17 bases between them. Per germline, CDR1 LGHNT and CDR2 FRNRAP. The CDR3 nucleotides read TGTGCTAGTGGTCCCTCCCGACAGGACCGGCCCCAGCATTTT. This encodes CASGPSRQDRPQHF.

The chain couples TRBV29-1 to TRBJ2-5, with 7 bases fitting TRBD1. The junction had 8 bases not matched to a gene; V was cut back by 3 bases and J by 1 base. The CDR3 is 15 residues long. Germline CDR1 and CDR2: SQVTM and ANQGSEA. CDR3 coding DNA: TGCAGCGTTGAGGGCAGGGGGAATTTCCAAGAGACCCAGTACTTC. This gives the protein CSVEGRGNFQETQYF.

CDR3 sequence reads: CSVEGGYLAGGHNEQFF. As DNA, the CDR3 is TGCAGCGTTGAAGGAGGATACCTAGCGGGAGGGCACAATGAGCAGTTCTTC. This chain connects TRBV29-1 to TRBJ2-1, with 12 bases that match TRBD2. J lost 5 bases, V lost 1 base, and 9 bases had no gene match. Germline CDR1 reads SQVTM; CDR2 reads ANQGSEA. The CDR3 covers 17 residues.

The chain carries TRBV30 and TRBJ1-4; D may be TRBD1 (6 bases). Germline V gene lookup returns CDR1 GTSNPN and CDR2 SVGIG (reference sequence). The CDR3 runs 15 residues. Deletions cut 0 bases from V and 2 bases from J, with 10 bases between. The CDR3 bases are TGTGCCTGGAGTGTCGGGGGGCGGACTAATGAAAAACTGTTTTTT. As protein: CAWSVGGRTNEKLFF.

The chain is built from TRBV29-1 and TRBJ1-1, with D unresolved. CDR1 and CDR2 from the germline V gene are SQVTM and ANQGSEA. The V gene lost 5 bases and the J gene lost 2 bases, with 6 bases spanning the gap. The CDR3 extends over 11 amino acids. CDR3: CSVSYNTEAFF. Here the CDR3 DNA reads TGCAGCGTTAGCTACAACACTGAAGCTTTCTTT.

The rearrangement joins TRBV4-3 to TRBJ2-7, with 13 positions matching TRBD2. CDR3 length: 19 amino acids. Trimming removed 0 bases from V and 5 bases from J; junction bases left unmatched: 13. From germline, CDR1 is LGHNA and CDR2 YSLEER. The CDR3 sequence is CASSQDLWTSGSPSHEQYF. DNA for the CDR3: TGCGCCAGCAGCCAAGACCTATGGACTAGCGGGAGCCCCAGCCACGAGCAGTACTTC.

The J gene is TRBJ2-1, the V gene TRBV29-1; 9 bases agree with TRBD1. This CDR3 comprises 15 residues. Germline values: CDR1 SQVTM, CDR2 ANQGSEA. The V gene end was trimmed by 0 bases and the J gene end by 5 bases; junction bases not matched to a gene: 5. CDR3 nucleotide sequence: TGCAGCGTTGAAGACCCGGGACAGGGCGACAATGAGCAGTTCTTC. Translation: CSVEDPGQGDNEQFF.

The chain carries TRBV27 and TRBJ2-6; a possible D gene is TRBD2 (6 bases). Germline V gene sequence: CDR1 MNHEY, CDR2 SMNVEV (reference sequence). V gave up 6 bases and J gave up 3 bases, with 12 bases separating them. The CDR3 spans 15 residues. CDR3 region: CASSDWGVGANVLTF. The CDR3 DNA sequence: TGTGCCAGCAGCGATTGGGGGGTTGGGGCCAACGTCCTGACTTTC.

The rearrangement uses TRBV28 and TRBJ2-3; 8 nucleotides align to TRBD2. The CDR3 is made up of 17 amino acids. The trim removed 3 bases at V and 5 bases at J, leaving 13 bases unmatched. Germline V lookup: CDR1 MDHEN, CDR2 SYDVKM. CDR3 residues: CASSFGSGTRRRDTQYF. The CDR3 bases are TGTGCCAGCAGTTTTGGTAGCGGGACCCGGAGGAGAGATACGCAGTATTTT.

The chain joins TRBV6-1 to TRBJ1-2; D is perhaps TRBD1 (5 bases). The V and J ends lost 5 bases and 0 bases respectively, with 13 bases between them. The length of the CDR3 is 15 residues. Germline V lookup: CDR1 MNHNS, CDR2 SASEGT. In DNA form, the CDR3 reads TGTGCCAGCAGTCAATCAGGGTTTGCTAACTATGGCTACACCTTC. Translation gives CASSQSGFANYGYTF.

The rearrangement uses TRBV7-9 and TRBJ2-5; D gene ambiguous. The CDR3 runs 13 residues. Trimming shortened V by 2 bases and J by 5 bases, and 9 bases separated the two germline ends. The germline V gene encodes CDR1 SEHNR and CDR2 FQNEAQ (reference sequence). DNA for the CDR3: TGTGCCAGCAGCTTACTGGGCCGGGAGACCCAGTACTTC. Protein product: CASSLLGRETQYF.

The CDR3 sequence is CASRPGGRETQYF. The CDR3 bases are TGTGCCAGCAGGCCAGGGGGGCGCGAGACCCAGTACTTC. The chain employs TRBV6-5 and TRBJ2-5; tentative D call: TRBD1 (7 bases). This CDR3 comprises 13 residues. Per the germline V gene, CDR1 is MNHEY and CDR2 is SVGAGI. Trimming took off 6 bases at V and 5 bases at J, with 13 bases between the two ends.

The V and J genes are TRBV7-2 and TRBJ1-1, with D maybe TRBD1 (5 bases). Deletions cut 2 bases from V and 10 bases from J, with 11 bases between. Germline CDR1 is SGHTA and CDR2 is FQGNSA. The CDR3 sequence is 12 residues long. The CDR3 spells CASSLRTRRAFF. Here the CDR3 DNA reads TGTGCCAGCAGCTTAAGGACAAGGAGAGCTTTCTTT.

V usage is TRBV12-5 and J usage is TRBJ2-1; 12 bases match TRBD2. Germline CDR1 reads LGHNT; CDR2 reads FRNRAP. CDR3 length: 17 amino acids. Trimming at V came to 0 bases and at J to 4 bases, leaving 4 bases not matched to a gene. In DNA, the CDR3 is TGTGCTAGTGGTTTGGTACGGGGACTAGCGGGTTACAATGAGCAGTTCTTC. Protein sequence: CASGLVRGLAGYNEQFF. The whole variable domain, filled in from reference TRBV12-5 and TRBJ2-1, reads DARVTQTPRHKVTEMGQEVTMRCQPILGHNTVFWYRQTMMQGLELLAYFRNRAPLDDSGMPKDRFSAEMPDATLATLKIQPSEPRDSAVYFCASGLVRGLAGYNEQFFGPGTRLTVL.

V and J are TRBV6-5 and TRBJ1-5; D gene unclear. V was cut by 5 bases and J by 3 bases, with 11 bases left in between. The germline V gene has CDR1 MNHEY and CDR2 SVGAGI. CDR3 length: 14 amino acids. CDR3 nucleotides: TGTGCCAGCAGTACACCCCCGTTCAATCAGCCCCAGCATTTT. Its translation is CASSTPPFNQPQHF.

The gene calls are TRBV19 and TRBJ2-7; 7 nucleotides match TRBD1. From germline, CDR1 is LNHDA and CDR2 SQIVND (reference sequence). V lost 5 bases to trimming and J lost 2 bases; unmatched junction nucleotides: 6. The CDR3 contains 14 residues. CDR3 sequence: CASSSTGLAYEQYF. In DNA, the CDR3 is TGTGCCAGTAGTTCGACAGGGTTAGCCTACGAGCAGTACTTC.

This chain joins TRBV28 and TRBJ2-2; TRBD1 is a possible D gene (6 bases). CDR1 and CDR2 from the germline V gene are MDHEN and SYDVKM. CDR3 length: 16 residues. V was trimmed by 3 bases and J by 4 bases, leaving 15 bases between them. The CDR3 here is CASSFPRRTATGELFF. CDR3 DNA: TGTGCCAGCAGTTTCCCCCGACGGACAGCCACCGGGGAGCTGTTTTTT.

The chain couples TRBV4-2 to TRBJ1-2, with 7 bases lining up with TRBD1. Germline CDR1 is LGHNA and CDR2 is YNFKEQ. The CDR3 loop spans 15 amino acids. V gave up 2 bases and J gave up 2 bases; unmatched junction bases: 5. CDR3 sequence (DNA): TGTGCCAGCAGCCAATCCAGGGGGACCAACTATGGCTACACCTTC. It codes for CASSQSRGTNYGYTF.

The gene calls are TRBV5-1 and TRBJ2-2; D unresolved. The CDR3 covers 16 residues. Trimming removed 2 bases at V and 2 bases at J, with 13 bases between. Germline CDR1 reads SGHRS; CDR2 reads YFSETQ. The CDR3 region has the DNA TGCGCCAGCAGCTTAAACTACCTCAAAAACACCGGGGAGCTGTTTTTT. Translation gives CASSLNYLKNTGELFF.

In this sample, this clone turned up a few times. The chain has TRBV19 and TRBJ2-7, with D possibly matching TRBD2 (6 bases). This CDR3 region has 17 residues. Germline assignment: CDR1 LNHDA and CDR2 SQIVND (reference sequence). The V end lost 3 bases, the J end lost 0 bases, and 18 bases lay between the germline ends. The CDR3 spells CASSISTIAVGSYEQYF. CDR3 in DNA: TGTGCCAGTAGTATTAGTACAATAGCGGTGGGCTCCTACGAGCAGTACTTC.

The chain employs TRBV11-2 and TRBJ2-3; 8 bases agree with TRBD2. V lost 5 bases, J lost 5 bases, and 9 bases stayed unmatched. From germline, CDR1 is SGHAT and CDR2 FQNNGV. This CDR3 has 15 amino acids. This chain's CDR3 is CASSPSTSVIDTQYF. CDR3 in DNA: TGTGCCAGCAGCCCATCGACTAGCGTCATAGATACGCAGTATTTT.

The chain couples TRBV11-2 to TRBJ2-5; a weak D match, TRBD1 (5 bases). The better agreement between TRBJ2-7 and the DNA end casts doubt on the J call. This CDR3 has 14 residues. Germline V lookup: CDR1 SGHAT, CDR2 FQNNGV. CDR3 bases: TGTGCCAGCAGTCACTTGACAGCGAACTCCGAGCAGTACTTC. Amino acids: CASSHLTANSEQYF.